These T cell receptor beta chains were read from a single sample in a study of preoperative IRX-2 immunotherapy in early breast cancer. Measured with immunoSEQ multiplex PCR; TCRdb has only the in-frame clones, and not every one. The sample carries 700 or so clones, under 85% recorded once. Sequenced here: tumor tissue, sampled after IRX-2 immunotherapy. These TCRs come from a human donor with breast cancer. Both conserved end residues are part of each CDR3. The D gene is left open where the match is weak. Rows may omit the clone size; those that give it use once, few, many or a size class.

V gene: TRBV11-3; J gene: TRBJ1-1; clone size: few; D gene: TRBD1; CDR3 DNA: TGTGCCAGCAGCTACTTCGACAGGGAGGCTGAAGCTTTCTTT; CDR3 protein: CASSYFDREAEAFF
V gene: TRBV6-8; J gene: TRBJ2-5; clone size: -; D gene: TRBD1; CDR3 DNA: TGTGCCAGCGGCAGGGGGCTTGAATCAGAGACCCAGTACTTC; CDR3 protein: CASGRGLESETQYF
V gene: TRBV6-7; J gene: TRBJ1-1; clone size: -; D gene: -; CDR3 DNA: TGTGCCAGCAGTTACGGGCTGGCTGCTTTCTTT; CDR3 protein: CASSYGLAAFF
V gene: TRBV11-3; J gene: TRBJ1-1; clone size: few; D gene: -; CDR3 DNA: TGTGCCAGCAGAGACCCCACATGGGGCCTTGAAGCTTTCTTT; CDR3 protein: CASRDPTWGLEAFF
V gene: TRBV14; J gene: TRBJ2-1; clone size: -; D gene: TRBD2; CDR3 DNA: TGTGCCAGCAGCCCTCCCACCGGGACTAGCGATTACAATGAGCAGTTCTTC; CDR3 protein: CASSPPTGTSDYNEQFF
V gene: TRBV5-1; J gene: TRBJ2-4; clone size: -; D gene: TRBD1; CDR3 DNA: TGCGCCAGCAGATCGGGACAGGATAGGGGCATTCAGTACTTC; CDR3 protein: CASRSGQDRGIQYF
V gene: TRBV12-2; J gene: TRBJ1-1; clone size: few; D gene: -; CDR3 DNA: TGTGCCACCAACCCGGGCAACAGCTACACTGAAGCTTTCTTT; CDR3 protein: CATNPGNSYTEAFF
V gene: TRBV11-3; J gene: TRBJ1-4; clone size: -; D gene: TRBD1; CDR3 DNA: TGTGCCAGCAGCCAAACAGGGGCAGGTGAAAAACTGTTTTTT; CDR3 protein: CASSQTGAGEKLFF
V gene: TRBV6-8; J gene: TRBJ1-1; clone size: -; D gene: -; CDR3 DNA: TGTGCCAGCCGAACAGATAGCCACACTGAAGCTTTCTTT; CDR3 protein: CASRTDSHTEAFF
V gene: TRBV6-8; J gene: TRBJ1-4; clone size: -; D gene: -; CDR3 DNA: TGTGCCATCAGTGCGGACAGAGATAATGAAAAACTGTTTTTT; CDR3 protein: CAISADRDNEKLFF
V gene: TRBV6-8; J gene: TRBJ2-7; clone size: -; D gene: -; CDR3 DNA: TGTGCCGCCCGGGACACCAACTCCTACGAGCAGTACTTC; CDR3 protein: CAARDTNSYEQYF
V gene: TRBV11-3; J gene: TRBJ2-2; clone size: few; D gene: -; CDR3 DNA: TGTGCCAGCAGCTTGGGGATGGGAGGCACCGGGGAGCTGTTTTTT; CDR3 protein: CASSLGMGGTGELFF
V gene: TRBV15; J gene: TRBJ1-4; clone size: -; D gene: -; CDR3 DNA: TGTGCCACCAGCAGAGAGAAGAGAGCAACTAATGAAAAACTGTTTTTT; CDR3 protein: CATSREKRATNEKLFF
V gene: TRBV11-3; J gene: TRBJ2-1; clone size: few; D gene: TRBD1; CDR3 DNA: TGTGCCAGCACCTCTGTAAGTACCGGGACAGCTTACAATGAGCAGTTCTTC; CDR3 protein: CASTSVSTGTAYNEQFF
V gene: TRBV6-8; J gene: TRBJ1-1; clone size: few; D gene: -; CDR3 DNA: TGTGCCAGCAGTTACTCCCGGGCCGCCACTGAAGCTTTCTTT; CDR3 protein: CASSYSRAATEAFF
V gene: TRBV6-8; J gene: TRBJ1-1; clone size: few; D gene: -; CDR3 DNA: TGTGCCAGCAGTGAGGAGGGCAGGGTTGAAGCTTTCTTT; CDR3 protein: CASSEEGRVEAFF
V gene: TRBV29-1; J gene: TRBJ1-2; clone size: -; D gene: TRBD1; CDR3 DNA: TGCAGCGCTCTACGACAGGGAGCAGGGGGCTACACCTTC; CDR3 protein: CSALRQGAGGYTF
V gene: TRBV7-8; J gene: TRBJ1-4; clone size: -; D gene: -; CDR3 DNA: TGTGCCAGCAGCTTCGGGGGAAATGAAAAACTGTTTTTT; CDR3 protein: CASSFGGNEKLFF
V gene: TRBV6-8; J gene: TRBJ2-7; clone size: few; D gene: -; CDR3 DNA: TGTGCCAGCATAAGGGGAAAACAGCTCGAGCAGTACTTC; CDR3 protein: CASIRGKQLEQYF
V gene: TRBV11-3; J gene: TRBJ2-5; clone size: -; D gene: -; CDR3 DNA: TGTGCCAGCAGCGCGACGGCCCATAGCAAAGAGACCCAGTACTTC; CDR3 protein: CASSATAHSKETQYF
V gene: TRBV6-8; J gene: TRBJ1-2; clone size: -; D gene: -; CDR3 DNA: TGTGCCAGCACCCGAAGCCGGGGGGACTATGGCTACACCTTC; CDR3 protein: CASTRSRGDYGYTF
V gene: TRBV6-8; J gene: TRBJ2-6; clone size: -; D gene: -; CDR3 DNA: TGTGCCAGCGGGATTAGTTCTGGGGCCAACGTCCTGACTTTC; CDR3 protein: CASGISSGANVLTF
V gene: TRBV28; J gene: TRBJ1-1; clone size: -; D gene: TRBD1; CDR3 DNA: TGTGCCAGCAGGGGGACAGCTAGCACTGAAGCTTTCTTT; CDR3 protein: CASRGTASTEAFF
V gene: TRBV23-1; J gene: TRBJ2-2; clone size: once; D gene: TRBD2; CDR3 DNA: TGCGCCAGCAGCGGCCAGGGACTAGCGGGAGTCGGGGAGCTGTTTTTT; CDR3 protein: CASSGQGLAGVGELFF
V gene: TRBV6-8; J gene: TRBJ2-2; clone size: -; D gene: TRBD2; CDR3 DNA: TGTGCCAGCAGTTACTCGATCAGGCTGGGACTAAAAACCGGGGAGCTGTTTTTT; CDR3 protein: CASSYSIRLGLKTGELFF
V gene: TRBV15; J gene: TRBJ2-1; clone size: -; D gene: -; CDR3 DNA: TGTGCCACCCACCCGGGACTTCCACCAGGCAATGAGCAGTTCTTC; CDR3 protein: CATHPGLPPGNEQFF
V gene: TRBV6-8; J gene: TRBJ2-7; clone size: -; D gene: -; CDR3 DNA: TGTGCCAGCAGAGTCATGAAGGGCAGGGAGCAGTACTTC; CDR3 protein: CASRVMKGREQYF
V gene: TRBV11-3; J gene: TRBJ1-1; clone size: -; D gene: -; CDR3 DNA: TGTGCCAGCAGCGAACAGGGTGGGGCAGCGGACACTGAAGCTTTCTTT; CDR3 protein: CASSEQGGAADTEAFF
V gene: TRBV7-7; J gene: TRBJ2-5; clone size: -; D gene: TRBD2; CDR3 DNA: TGTGCCAGCAACTCTCGGACTAGCCCCCAAGAGACCCAGTACTTC; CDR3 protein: CASNSRTSPQETQYF
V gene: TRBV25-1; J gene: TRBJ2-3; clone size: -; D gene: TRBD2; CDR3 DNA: TGTGCCAGCAGTGGTGCGGGAGTCGGCACAGATACGCAGTATTTT; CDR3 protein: CASSGAGVGTDTQYF
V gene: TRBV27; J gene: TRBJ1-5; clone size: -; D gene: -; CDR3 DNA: TGTGCCAGCAGCAATCAGGGGTACTATCAGCCCCAGCATTTT; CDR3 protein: CASSNQGYYQPQHF
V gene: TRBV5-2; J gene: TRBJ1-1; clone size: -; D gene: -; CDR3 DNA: TGTGCCAGCAGCCAGGGTCAGAACACTGAAGCTTTCTTT; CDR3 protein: CASSQGQNTEAFF
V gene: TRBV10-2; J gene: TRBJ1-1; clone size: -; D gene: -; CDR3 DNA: TGCGCCAGCAGTGAGGGGGGGGCCACTGAAGCTTTCTTT; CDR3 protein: CASSEGGATEAFF
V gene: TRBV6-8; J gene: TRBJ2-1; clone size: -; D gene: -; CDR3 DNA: TGTGCCAGCAGCGATACGTCTGGCAGGGCCTTAGATCCTTACAATGAGCAGTTCTTC; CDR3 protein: CASSDTSGRALDPYNEQFF
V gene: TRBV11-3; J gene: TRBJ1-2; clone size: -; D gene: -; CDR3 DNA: TGTGCCAGCAGCTTTAACAACCAGGGTCGGGATGGCTACACCTTC; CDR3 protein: CASSFNNQGRDGYTF
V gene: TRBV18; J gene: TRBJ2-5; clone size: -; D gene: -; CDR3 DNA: TGTGCCAGCTCACCAAGCGGCCAAGAGACCCAGTACTTC; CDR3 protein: CASSPSGQETQYF
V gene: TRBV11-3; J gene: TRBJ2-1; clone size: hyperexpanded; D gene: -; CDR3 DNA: TGTGCCAGCAGCTTAACTGTCGGCTTGAGCTCCTACAATGAGCAGTTCTTC; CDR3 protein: CASSLTVGLSSYNEQFF